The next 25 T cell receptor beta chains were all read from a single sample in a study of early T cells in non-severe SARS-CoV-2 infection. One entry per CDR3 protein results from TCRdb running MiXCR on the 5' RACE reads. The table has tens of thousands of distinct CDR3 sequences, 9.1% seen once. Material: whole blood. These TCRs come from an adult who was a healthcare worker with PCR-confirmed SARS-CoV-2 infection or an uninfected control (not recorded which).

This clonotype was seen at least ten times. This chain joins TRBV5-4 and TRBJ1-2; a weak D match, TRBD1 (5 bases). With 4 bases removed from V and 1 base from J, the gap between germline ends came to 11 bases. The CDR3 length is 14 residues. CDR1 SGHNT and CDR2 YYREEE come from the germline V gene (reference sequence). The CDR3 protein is CASSRRDVNYGYTF. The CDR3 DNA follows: TGTGCCAGCAGCCGACGGGACGTTAACTATGGCTACACCTTC.

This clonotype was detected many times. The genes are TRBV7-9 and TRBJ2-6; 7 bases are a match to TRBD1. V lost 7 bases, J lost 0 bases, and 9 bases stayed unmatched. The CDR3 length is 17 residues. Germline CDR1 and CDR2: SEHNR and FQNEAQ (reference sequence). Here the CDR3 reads CASTPRTGYSGANVLTF. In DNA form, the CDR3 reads TGTGCCAGCACCCCTCGGACAGGCTACTCTGGGGCCAACGTCCTGACTTTC.

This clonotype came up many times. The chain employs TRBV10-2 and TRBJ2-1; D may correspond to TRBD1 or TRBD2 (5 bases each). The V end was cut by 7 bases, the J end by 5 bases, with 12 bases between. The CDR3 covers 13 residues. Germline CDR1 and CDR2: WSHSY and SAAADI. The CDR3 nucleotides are TGCGCCAGCAATAGGGTGGGGGACAATGAGCAGTTCTTC. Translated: CASNRVGDNEQFF.

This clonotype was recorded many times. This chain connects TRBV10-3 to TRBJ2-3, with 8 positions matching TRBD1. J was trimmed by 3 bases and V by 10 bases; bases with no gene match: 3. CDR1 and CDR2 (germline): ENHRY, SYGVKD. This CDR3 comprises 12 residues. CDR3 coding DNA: TGTGCCACGCAGGGGGCTACAGATACGCAGTATTTT. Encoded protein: CATQGATDTQYF.

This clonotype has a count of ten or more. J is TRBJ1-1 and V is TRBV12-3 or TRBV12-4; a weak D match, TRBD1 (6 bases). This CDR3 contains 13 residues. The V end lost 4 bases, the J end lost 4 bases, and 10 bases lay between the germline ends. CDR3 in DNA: TGTGCCAGCAGTTCAGGGGTTACCACTGAAGCTTTCTTT. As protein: CASSSGVTTEAFF.

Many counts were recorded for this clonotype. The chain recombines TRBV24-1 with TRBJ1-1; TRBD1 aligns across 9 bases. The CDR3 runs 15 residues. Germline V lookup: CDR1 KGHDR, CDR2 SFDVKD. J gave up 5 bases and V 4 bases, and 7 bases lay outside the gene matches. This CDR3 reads CATSEPKQGATEAFF. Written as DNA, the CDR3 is TGTGCCACCAGTGAGCCCAAACAGGGGGCAACTGAAGCTTTCTTT.

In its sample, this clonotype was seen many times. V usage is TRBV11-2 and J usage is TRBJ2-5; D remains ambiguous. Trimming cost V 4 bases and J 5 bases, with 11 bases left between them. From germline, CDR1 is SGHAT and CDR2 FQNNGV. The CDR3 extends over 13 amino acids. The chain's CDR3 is CASSSYIPETQYF. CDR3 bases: TGTGCCAGCAGCTCTTATATCCCGGAGACCCAGTACTTC.

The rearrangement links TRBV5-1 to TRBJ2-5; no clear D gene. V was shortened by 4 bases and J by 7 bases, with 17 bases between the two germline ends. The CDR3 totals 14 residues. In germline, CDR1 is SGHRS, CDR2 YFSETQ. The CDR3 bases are TGCGCCAGCAGCCCCGACCCGCGAGGCGGGACCCAGTACTTC. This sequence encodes CASSPDPRGGTQYF.

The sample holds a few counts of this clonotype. The chain's CDR3 is CASSKEGLGQFF. CDR3 nucleotide sequence: TGTGCCAGCAGCAAAGAGGGCCTCGGGCAGTTCTTC. The chain joins TRBV7-2 to TRBJ2-1; D perhaps matches TRBD2 (5 bases). Trimming removed 5 bases from V and 12 bases from J, with 14 bases in between. CDR1 SGHTA and CDR2 FQGNSA come from the germline V gene. This CDR3 contains 12 residues.

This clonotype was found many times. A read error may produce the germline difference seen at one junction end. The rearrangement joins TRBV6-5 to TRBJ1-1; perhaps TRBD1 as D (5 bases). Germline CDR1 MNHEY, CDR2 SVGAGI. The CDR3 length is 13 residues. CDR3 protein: CASNLVGGTEVFF. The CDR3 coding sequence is TGTGCCAGCAACCTGGTGGGGGGGACTGAAGTTTTCTTT.

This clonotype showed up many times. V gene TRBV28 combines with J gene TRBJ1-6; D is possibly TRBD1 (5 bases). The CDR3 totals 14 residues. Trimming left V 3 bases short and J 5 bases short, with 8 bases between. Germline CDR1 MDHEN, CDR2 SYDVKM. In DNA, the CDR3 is TGTGCCAGCAGTTTTTGGGGCGATAATTCACCCCTCCACTTT. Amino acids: CASSFWGDNSPLHF.

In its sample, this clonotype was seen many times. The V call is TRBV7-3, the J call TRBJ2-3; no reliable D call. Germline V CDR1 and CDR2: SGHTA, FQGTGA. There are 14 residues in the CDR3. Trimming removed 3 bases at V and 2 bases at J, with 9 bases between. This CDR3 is CASSFGSDTDTQYF. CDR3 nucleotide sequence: TGTGCCAGCAGCTTCGGGTCGGACACAGATACGCAGTATTTT.

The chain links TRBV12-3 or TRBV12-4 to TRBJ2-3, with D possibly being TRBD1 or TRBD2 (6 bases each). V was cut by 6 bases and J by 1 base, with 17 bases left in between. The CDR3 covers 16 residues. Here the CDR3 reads CASSPNSGAGTDTQYF. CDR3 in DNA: TGTGCCAGCAGCCCTAATTCGGGGGCGGGCACAGATACGCAGTATTTT.

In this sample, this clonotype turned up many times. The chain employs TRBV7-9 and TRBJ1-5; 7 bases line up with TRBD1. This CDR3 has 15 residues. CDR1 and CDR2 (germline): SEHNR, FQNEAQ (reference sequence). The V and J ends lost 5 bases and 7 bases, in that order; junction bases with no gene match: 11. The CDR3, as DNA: TGTGCCAGCAGCCGATATGGGACAGACGAACAGCCCCAGCATTTT. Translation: CASSRYGTDEQPQHF.

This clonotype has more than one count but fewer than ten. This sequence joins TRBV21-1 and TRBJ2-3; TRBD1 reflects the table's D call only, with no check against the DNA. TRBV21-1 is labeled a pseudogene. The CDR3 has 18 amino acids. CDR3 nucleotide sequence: TGTGCCAGCAGCAGGGGTGACGGCGGGGGGACTAGCACAGATACGCAGTATTTT. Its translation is CASSRGDGGGTSTDTQYF.

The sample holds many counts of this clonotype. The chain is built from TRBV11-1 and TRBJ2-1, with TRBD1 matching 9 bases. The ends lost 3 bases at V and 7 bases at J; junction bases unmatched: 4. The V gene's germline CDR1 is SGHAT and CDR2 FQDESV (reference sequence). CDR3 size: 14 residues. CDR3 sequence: CASSLGQGWNEQFF. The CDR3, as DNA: TGTGCCAGCAGCTTGGGACAGGGATGGAATGAGCAGTTCTTC. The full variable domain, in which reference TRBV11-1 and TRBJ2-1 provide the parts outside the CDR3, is EAEVAQSPRYKITEKSQAVAFWCDPISGHATLYWYRQILGQGPELLVQFQDESVVDDSQLPKDRFSAERLKGVDSTLKIQPAELGDSAMYLCASSLGQGWNEQFFGPGTRLTVL.

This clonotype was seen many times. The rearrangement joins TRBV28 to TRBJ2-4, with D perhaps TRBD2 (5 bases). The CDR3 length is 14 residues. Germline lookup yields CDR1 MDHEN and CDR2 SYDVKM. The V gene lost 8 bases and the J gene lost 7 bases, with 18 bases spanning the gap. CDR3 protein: CASQTGLTGNIQYF. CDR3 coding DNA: TGTGCCAGCCAAACGGGTTTGACGGGGAACATTCAGTACTTC.

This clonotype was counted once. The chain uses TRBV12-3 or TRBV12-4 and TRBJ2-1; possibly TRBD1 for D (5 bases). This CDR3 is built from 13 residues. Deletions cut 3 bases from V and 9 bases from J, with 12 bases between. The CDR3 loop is CASSFQGSREQFF. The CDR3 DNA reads TGTGCCAGCAGTTTCCAGGGTTCGCGTGAGCAGTTCTTC.

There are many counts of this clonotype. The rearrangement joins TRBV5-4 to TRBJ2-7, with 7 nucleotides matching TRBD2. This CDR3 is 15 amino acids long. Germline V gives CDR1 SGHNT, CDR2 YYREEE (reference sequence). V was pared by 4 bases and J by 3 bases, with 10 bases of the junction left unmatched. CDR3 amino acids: CASSTSGTNDYEQYF. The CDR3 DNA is TGTGCCAGCAGCACCTCCGGGACTAACGACTACGAGCAGTACTTC. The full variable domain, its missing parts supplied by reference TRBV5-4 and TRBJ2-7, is ETGVTQSPTHLIKTRGQQVTLRCSSQSGHNTVSWYQQALGQGPQFIFQYYREEENGRGNFPPRFSGLQFPNYSSELNVNALELDDSALYLCASSTSGTNDYEQYFGPGTRLTVT.

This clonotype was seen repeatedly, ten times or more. The CDR3, as DNA: TGTGCCAGCAGTATCCGGGACCGGGATACGCAGTATTTT. The encoded protein is CASSIRDRDTQYF. The genes are TRBV6-1 and TRBJ2-3; the D call may be TRBD1 or TRBD2 (5 bases each). The CDR3 is 13 amino acids. Germline values: CDR1 MNHNS, CDR2 SASEGT. The V end lost 5 bases, the J end lost 6 bases, and 12 bases lay between the germline ends.

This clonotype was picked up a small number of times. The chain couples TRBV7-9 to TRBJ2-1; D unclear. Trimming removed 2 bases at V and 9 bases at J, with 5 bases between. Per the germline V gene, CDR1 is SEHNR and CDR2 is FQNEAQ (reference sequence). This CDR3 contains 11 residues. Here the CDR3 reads CASSLLGEQFF. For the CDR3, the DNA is TGTGCCAGCAGCTTATTAGGTGAGCAGTTCTTC.

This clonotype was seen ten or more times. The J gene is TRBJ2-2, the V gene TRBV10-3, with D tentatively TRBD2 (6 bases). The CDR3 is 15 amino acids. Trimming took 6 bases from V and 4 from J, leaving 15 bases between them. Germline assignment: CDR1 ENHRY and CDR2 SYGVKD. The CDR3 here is CAISSLLASTGELFF. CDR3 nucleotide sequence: TGTGCCATCAGCTCCCTCCTAGCGAGCACCGGGGAGCTGTTTTTT.

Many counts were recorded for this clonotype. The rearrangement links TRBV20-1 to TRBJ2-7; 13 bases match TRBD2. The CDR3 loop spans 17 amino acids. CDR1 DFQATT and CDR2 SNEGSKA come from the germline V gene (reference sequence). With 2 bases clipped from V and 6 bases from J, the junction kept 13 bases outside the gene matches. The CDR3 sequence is CSARPGTSGVGAGEQYF. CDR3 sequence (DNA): TGCAGTGCTAGACCCGGGACTAGCGGGGTCGGGGCGGGCGAGCAGTACTTC.

DNA for the CDR3: TGTGCCATCAGCTTGGACAACCAAGAGACCCAGTACTTC. Translating it yields CAISLDNQETQYF. The chain combines TRBV10-3 with TRBJ2-5; D is perhaps TRBD1 (5 bases). With 6 bases removed from V and 0 bases from J, the gap between germline ends came to 8 bases. This CDR3 comprises 13 residues. Germline loops: CDR1 ENHRY, CDR2 SYGVKD.

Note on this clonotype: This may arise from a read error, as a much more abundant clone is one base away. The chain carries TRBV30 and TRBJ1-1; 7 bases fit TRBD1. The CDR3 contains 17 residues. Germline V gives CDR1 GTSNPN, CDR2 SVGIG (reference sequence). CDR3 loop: CVWRGDWSKGANTEAFF. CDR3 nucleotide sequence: TGTGTCTGGAGGGGCGATTGGAGTAAGGGGGCAAACACTGAAGCTTTCTTT.